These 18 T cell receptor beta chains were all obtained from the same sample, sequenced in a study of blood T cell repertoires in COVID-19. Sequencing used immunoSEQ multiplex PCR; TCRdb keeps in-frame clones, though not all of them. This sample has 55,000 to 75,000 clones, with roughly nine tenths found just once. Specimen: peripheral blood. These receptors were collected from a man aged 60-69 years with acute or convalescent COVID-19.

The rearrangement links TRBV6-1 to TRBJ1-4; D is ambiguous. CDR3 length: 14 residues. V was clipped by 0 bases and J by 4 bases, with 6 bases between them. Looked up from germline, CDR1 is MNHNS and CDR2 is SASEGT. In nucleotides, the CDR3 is TGTGCCAGCAGTGAAGCCGGCGGTAATGAAAAACTGTTTTTT. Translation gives CASSEAGGNEKLFF.

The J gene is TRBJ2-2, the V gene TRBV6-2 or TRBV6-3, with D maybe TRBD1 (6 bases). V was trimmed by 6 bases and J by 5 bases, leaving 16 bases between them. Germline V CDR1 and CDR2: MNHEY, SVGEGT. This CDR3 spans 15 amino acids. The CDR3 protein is CASSPHRDGTGELFF. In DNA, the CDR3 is TGTGCCAGCAGCCCACACAGGGATGGAACCGGGGAGCTGTTTTTT.

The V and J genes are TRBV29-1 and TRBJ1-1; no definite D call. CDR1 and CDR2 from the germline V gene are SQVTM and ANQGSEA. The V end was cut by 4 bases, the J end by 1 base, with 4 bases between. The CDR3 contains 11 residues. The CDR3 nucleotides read TGCAGCGTTGCTTCGAACACTGAAGCTTTCTTT. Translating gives CSVASNTEAFF.

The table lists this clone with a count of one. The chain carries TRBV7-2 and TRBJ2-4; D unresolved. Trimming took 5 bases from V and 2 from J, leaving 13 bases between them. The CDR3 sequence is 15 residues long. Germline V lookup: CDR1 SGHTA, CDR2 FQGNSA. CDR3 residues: CASSPPGATKNIQYF. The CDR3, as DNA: TGTGCCAGCAGCCCACCGGGTGCGACCAAAAACATTCAGTACTTC. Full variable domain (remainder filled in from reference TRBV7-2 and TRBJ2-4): GAGVSQSPSNKVTEKGKDVELRCDPISGHTALYWYRQSLGQGLEFLIYFQGNSAPDKSGLPSDRFSAERTGGSVSTLTIQRTQQEDSAVYLCASSPPGATKNIQYFGAGTRLSVL.

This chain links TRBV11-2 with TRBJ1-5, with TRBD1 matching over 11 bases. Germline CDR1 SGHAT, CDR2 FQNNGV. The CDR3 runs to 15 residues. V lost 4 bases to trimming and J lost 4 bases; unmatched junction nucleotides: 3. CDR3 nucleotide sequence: TGTGCCAGCAGCTGGGGGACAGGGGGAAATCAGCCCCAGCATTTT. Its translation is CASSWGTGGNQPQHF.

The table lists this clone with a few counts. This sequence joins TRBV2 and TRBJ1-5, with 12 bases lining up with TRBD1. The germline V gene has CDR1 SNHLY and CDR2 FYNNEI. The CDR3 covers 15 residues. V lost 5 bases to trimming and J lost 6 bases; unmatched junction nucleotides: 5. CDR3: CASSPPGQGAQPQHF. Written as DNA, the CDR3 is TGTGCCAGCAGTCCACCGGGACAGGGGGCTCAGCCCCAGCATTTT.

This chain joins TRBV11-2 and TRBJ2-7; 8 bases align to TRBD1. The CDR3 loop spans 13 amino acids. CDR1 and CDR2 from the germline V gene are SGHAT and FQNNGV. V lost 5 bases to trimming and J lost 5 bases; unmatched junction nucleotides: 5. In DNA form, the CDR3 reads TGTGCCAGCAGCCTGCGACAGGGGCACGAGCAGTACTTC. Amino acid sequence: CASSLRQGHEQYF.

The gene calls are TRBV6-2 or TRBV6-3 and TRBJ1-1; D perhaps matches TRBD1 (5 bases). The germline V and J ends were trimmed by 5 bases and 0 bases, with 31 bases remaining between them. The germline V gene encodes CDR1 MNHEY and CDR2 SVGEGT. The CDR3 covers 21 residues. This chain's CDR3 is CASSPRWRRERGPNMNTEAFF. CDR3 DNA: TGTGCCAGCAGTCCACGTTGGAGGAGGGAGAGGGGACCAAACATGAACACTGAAGCTTTCTTT.

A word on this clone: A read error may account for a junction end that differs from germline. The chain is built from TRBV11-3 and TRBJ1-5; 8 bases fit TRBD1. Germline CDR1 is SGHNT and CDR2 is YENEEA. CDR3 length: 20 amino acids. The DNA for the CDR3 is TGTGCCAGCAGCCTAGATCGGGACAGGACGACGAGTGGTAACAATCAGCCCCAGCATTTT. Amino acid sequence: CASSLDRDRTTSGNNQPQHF. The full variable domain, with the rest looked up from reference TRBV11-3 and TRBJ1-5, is EAGVVQSPRYKIIEKKQPVAFWCNPISGHNTLYWYLQNLGQGPELLIRYENEEAVDDSQLPKDRFSAERLKGVDSTLKIQPAELGDSAVYLCASSLDRDRTTSGNNQPQHFGDGTRLSIL.

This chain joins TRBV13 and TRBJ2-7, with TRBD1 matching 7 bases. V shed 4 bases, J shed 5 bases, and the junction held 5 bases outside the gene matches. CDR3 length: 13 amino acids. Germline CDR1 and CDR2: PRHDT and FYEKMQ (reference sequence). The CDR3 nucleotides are TGTGCCAGCAGCTCGGGACAGTGGCACGAGCAGTACTTC. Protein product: CASSSGQWHEQYF.

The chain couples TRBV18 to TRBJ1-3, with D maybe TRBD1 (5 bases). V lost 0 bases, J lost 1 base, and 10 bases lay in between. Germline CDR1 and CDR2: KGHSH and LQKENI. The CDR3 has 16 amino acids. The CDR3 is CASSPPFRTSGNTIYF. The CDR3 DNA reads TGTGCCAGCTCACCACCGTTCAGGACATCTGGAAACACCATATATTTT.

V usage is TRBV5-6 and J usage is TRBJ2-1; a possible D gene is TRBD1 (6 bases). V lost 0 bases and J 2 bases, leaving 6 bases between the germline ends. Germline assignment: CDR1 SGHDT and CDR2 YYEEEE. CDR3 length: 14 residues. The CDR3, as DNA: TGTGCCAGCAGCTTGGGACAGGCCTACAATGAGCAGTTCTTC. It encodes CASSLGQAYNEQFF.

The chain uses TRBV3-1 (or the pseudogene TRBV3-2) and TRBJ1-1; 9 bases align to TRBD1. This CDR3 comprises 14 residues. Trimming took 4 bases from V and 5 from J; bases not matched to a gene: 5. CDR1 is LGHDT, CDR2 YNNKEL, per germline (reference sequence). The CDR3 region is CASSLRQGVTEAFF. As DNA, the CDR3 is TGTGCCAGCAGCCTTAGACAGGGGGTAACTGAAGCTTTCTTT.

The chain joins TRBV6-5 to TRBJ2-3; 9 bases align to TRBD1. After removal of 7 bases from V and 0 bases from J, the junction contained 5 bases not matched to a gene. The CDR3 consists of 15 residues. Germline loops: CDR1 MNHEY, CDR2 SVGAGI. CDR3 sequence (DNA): TGTGCCAGCAATCCGACAGGGGGTAGCACAGATACGCAGTATTTT. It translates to CASNPTGGSTDTQYF.

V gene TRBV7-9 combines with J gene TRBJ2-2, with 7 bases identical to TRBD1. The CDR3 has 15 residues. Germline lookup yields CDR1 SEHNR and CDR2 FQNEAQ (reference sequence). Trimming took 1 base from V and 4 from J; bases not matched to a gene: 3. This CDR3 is CASSLVGQVTGELFF. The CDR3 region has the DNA TGTGCCAGCAGCTTAGTCGGACAGGTCACCGGGGAGCTGTTTTTT.

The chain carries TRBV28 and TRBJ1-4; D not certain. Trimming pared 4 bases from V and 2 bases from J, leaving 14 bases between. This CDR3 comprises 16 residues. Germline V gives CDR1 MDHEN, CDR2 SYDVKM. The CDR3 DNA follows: TGTGCCAGCAGTTACGTGACCTCGGGGACTAATGAAAAACTGTTTTTT. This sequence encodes CASSYVTSGTNEKLFF.

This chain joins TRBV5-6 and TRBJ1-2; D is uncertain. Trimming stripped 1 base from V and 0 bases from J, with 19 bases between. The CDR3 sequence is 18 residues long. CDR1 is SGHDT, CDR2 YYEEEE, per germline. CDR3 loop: CASSLSRTPTRANYGYTF. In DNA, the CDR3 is TGTGCCAGCAGCTTGTCCCGGACTCCGACTCGAGCTAACTATGGCTACACCTTC.

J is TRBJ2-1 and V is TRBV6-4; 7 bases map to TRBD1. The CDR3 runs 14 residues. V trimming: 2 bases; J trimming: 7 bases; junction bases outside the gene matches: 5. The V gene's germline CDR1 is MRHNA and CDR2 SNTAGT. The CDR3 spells CASSDRGLGNEQFF. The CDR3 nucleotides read TGTGCCAGCAGTGACAGGGGGCTGGGGAATGAGCAGTTCTTC.